Listed below are T cell receptor beta chains from one sample, sequenced in a study of blood T cells in healthy people across ages. TCRdb fed the 5' RACE reads into MiXCR, producing one record per CDR3 protein. The sample records 1.5 million to 2 million distinct CDR3 sequences, around half being singletons. The sample was blood. The receptors stem from a woman between 35 and 50 years old in good health. Both conserved end residues are part of each CDR3. The D gene is left open where the match is weak. Clone size is stated in some rows and not others, as once, few, many or a class when expanded.

j_gene: TRBJ2-3; d_gene: NA; v_gene: TRBV5-6; abundance: once; CDR3nt: TGTGCCAGCACCCCCCTCGGGAAACCCGGGTCAGATACGCAGTATTTT; CDR3aa: CASTPLGKPGSDTQYF
j_gene: TRBJ1-2; d_gene: TRBD1; v_gene: TRBV29-1; abundance: NA; CDR3nt: TGCAGCGTTGGTCCGGGACAGGCCGTCGGAGACCCATATCTTTACACCTTC; CDR3aa: CSVGPGQAVGDPYLYTF
j_gene: TRBJ1-1; d_gene: NA; v_gene: TRBV7-9; abundance: few; CDR3nt: TGTGCCAGCAGCTTAGTTTTGGGGGAAGCTTTCTTT; CDR3aa: CASSLVLGEAFF
j_gene: TRBJ2-1; d_gene: TRBD2; v_gene: TRBV13; abundance: NA; CDR3nt: TGTGCCAGCAGCTTAGCCAGCGGGGGGGCTAATGAGCAGTTCTTC; CDR3aa: CASSLASGGANEQFF
j_gene: TRBJ2-5; d_gene: NA; v_gene: TRBV11-1; abundance: NA; CDR3nt: TGTGCCAGCACCGGTGGCCCAAACCACGAGACCCAGTACTTC; CDR3aa: CASTGGPNHETQYF
j_gene: TRBJ2-5; d_gene: NA; v_gene: TRBV28; abundance: few; CDR3nt: TGTGCCAGCAGTTTAACAGGGTTAGACCAAGAGACCCAGTACTTC; CDR3aa: CASSLTGLDQETQYF
j_gene: TRBJ2-3; d_gene: NA; v_gene: TRBV27; abundance: NA; CDR3nt: TGTGCCAGCAGTTTCTCCCGCCAGGCTACGCAGTATTTT; CDR3aa: CASSFSRQATQYF
j_gene: TRBJ2-5; d_gene: NA; v_gene: TRBV20-1; abundance: many; CDR3nt: TGCAGTGCTAGGGACAACCAAGAGACCCAGTACTTC; CDR3aa: CSARDNQETQYF
j_gene: TRBJ2-7; d_gene: NA; v_gene: TRBV20-1; abundance: NA; CDR3nt: TGCAGTGCCCCTGTATTCGAGTCTATTGGCGAGCAGTACTTC; CDR3aa: CSAPVFESIGEQYF
j_gene: TRBJ2-7; d_gene: NA; v_gene: TRBV4-1; abundance: NA; CDR3nt: TGCGCCAGCAGCCAGGCCTGGTTAGGATCTAACTACGAGCAGTACTTC; CDR3aa: CASSQAWLGSNYEQYF
j_gene: TRBJ2-7; d_gene: TRBD2; v_gene: TRBV5-1; abundance: NA; CDR3nt: TGCGCCAGCAGCCCAATCCGGACTAGCGGGGGCCATGGGGATGAGCAGTACTTC; CDR3aa: CASSPIRTSGGHGDEQYF
j_gene: TRBJ2-1; d_gene: NA; v_gene: TRBV9; abundance: once; CDR3nt: TGTGCCAGCAGCACATTTCTTAGTGAGCAGTTCTTC; CDR3aa: CASSTFLSEQFF
j_gene: TRBJ1-2; d_gene: NA; v_gene: TRBV20-1; abundance: NA; CDR3nt: TGCAGTGCTAGTGGTCTGGACCCTGGCTACACCTTC; CDR3aa: CSASGLDPGYTF
j_gene: TRBJ2-7; d_gene: NA; v_gene: TRBV5-6; abundance: NA; CDR3nt: TGTGCCAGCAGCGCCAGGGGCTACTACGAGCAGTACTTC; CDR3aa: CASSARGYYEQYF
j_gene: TRBJ1-5; d_gene: NA; v_gene: TRBV4-3; abundance: NA; CDR3nt: TGCGCCAACAGCCAAGAAGGGACGGATCAGCCCCAGCATTTT; CDR3aa: CANSQEGTDQPQHF
j_gene: TRBJ2-1; d_gene: NA; v_gene: TRBV5-1; abundance: NA; CDR3nt: TGCGCCAGCAGCTCTAAACCGGGACACAGCAATGAGCAGTTCTTC; CDR3aa: CASSSKPGHSNEQFF
j_gene: TRBJ1-1; d_gene: NA; v_gene: TRBV29-1; abundance: NA; CDR3nt: TGCAGCGCCACGATGTCAACTGAAGCTTTCTTT; CDR3aa: CSATMSTEAFF
j_gene: TRBJ2-2; d_gene: NA; v_gene: TRBV7-9; abundance: NA; CDR3nt: TGTGCCAGCCAACGGACGGCGAACACCGGGGAGCTGTTTTTT; CDR3aa: CASQRTANTGELFF
j_gene: TRBJ1-2; d_gene: NA; v_gene: TRBV2; abundance: NA; CDR3nt: TGTGCCAGCAGCAACACAGGTCTCTATGGCTACACCTTC; CDR3aa: CASSNTGLYGYTF
j_gene: TRBJ1-5; d_gene: NA; v_gene: TRBV10-3; abundance: NA; CDR3nt: TGTGCCATCAGGGCCGGGTTGGCTAATCAGCCCCAGCATTTT; CDR3aa: CAIRAGLANQPQHF
j_gene: TRBJ2-1; d_gene: TRBD1; v_gene: TRBV18; abundance: NA; CDR3nt: TGTGCCAGCTCACCACCCGGGACAGGGCTTGGCAATGAGCAGTTCTTC; CDR3aa: CASSPPGTGLGNEQFF
j_gene: TRBJ2-2; d_gene: NA; v_gene: TRBV7-9; abundance: NA; CDR3nt: TGTGCCAGCAGCTTACTAGCGAACACCGGGGAGCTGTTTTTT; CDR3aa: CASSLLANTGELFF
j_gene: TRBJ2-5; d_gene: NA; v_gene: TRBV7-9; abundance: few; CDR3nt: TGTGCCAGCAGCTTAATGGGTTTACGGGAGCAGTACTTC; CDR3aa: CASSLMGLREQYF
j_gene: TRBJ2-1; d_gene: NA; v_gene: TRBV28; abundance: NA; CDR3nt: TGTGCCAGCAGGGCCTTTGTCACGGAGCAGTTCTTC; CDR3aa: CASRAFVTEQFF
j_gene: TRBJ2-7; d_gene: NA; v_gene: TRBV6-5; abundance: few; CDR3nt: TGTGCCAGCACACAACCCGGTACCTACGAGCAGTACTTC; CDR3aa: CASTQPGTYEQYF
j_gene: TRBJ2-7; d_gene: TRBD1; v_gene: TRBV7-9; abundance: once; CDR3nt: TGTGCCAGCCGTCCCGGGGCAGGGGGCTTCTACGAGCAGTACTTC; CDR3aa: CASRPGAGGFYEQYF
j_gene: TRBJ2-1; d_gene: NA; v_gene: TRBV4-3; abundance: NA; CDR3nt: TGCGCCAGCAGCCAAGAACCGCAGGGCCTAGACAATGAGCAGTTCTTC; CDR3aa: CASSQEPQGLDNEQFF
j_gene: TRBJ1-4; d_gene: NA; v_gene: TRBV6-2/TRBV6-3; abundance: NA; CDR3nt: TGTGCCAGCAGTTCGAACAGGGCTACCAATGAAAAACTGTTTTTT; CDR3aa: CASSSNRATNEKLFF
j_gene: TRBJ1-1; d_gene: NA; v_gene: TRBV9; abundance: NA; CDR3nt: TGTGCCAGCAGCGTAGTGGGGGGCGGAATGTGCACTGAAGCTTTCTTT; CDR3aa: CASSVVGGGMCTEAFF
j_gene: TRBJ1-4; d_gene: NA; v_gene: TRBV20-1; abundance: NA; CDR3nt: TGCAGTGCCGCCCGCGCGGGGAGGGACGGGAATGAAAAGCTGTTTTTT; CDR3aa: CSAARAGRDGNEKLFF
j_gene: TRBJ2-6; d_gene: NA; v_gene: TRBV5-1; abundance: NA; CDR3nt: TGCGCCAGCAGTCGACAGGTCACGGCTGGGGCCAACGTCCTGACTTTC; CDR3aa: CASSRQVTAGANVLTF
j_gene: TRBJ2-1; d_gene: TRBD1; v_gene: TRBV28; abundance: NA; CDR3nt: TGTGCCAGCAGTTCGGTGGCCGGACAGGGCTCCTACAATGAGCAGTTCTTC; CDR3aa: CASSSVAGQGSYNEQFF
j_gene: TRBJ2-1; d_gene: TRBD2; v_gene: TRBV14; abundance: NA; CDR3nt: TGTGCCAGCAGCCAAGATAGCGGGGTCGTCTATGGCGATGAGCAGTTCTTC; CDR3aa: CASSQDSGVVYGDEQFF
j_gene: TRBJ2-7; d_gene: TRBD2; v_gene: TRBV20-1; abundance: NA; CDR3nt: TGCAGTGCTAGGTCTGGGCTAGCGGGCTACGAGCAGTACTTC; CDR3aa: CSARSGLAGYEQYF
j_gene: TRBJ2-6; d_gene: TRBD1; v_gene: TRBV3-1; abundance: few; CDR3nt: TGTGCCAGCAGCCGACGTGGACAGGGGGCTGGGGCCAACGTCCTGACTTTC; CDR3aa: CASSRRGQGAGANVLTF
j_gene: TRBJ2-5; d_gene: TRBD2; v_gene: TRBV10-3; abundance: NA; CDR3nt: TGTGCCATCAGCCCCGGGGGGGCGAGCGAGACCCAGTACTTC; CDR3aa: CAISPGGASETQYF
j_gene: TRBJ2-1; d_gene: TRBD2; v_gene: TRBV6-1; abundance: NA; CDR3nt: TGTGCCAGCGTTCGGGCTAGCGGGGGGGAGAATGAGCAGTTCTTC; CDR3aa: CASVRASGGENEQFF
j_gene: TRBJ2-1; d_gene: NA; v_gene: TRBV10-3; abundance: once; CDR3nt: TGTGCCATCAGGGGTAGCAGGGCCTCCTACAATGAGCAGTTCTTC; CDR3aa: CAIRGSRASYNEQFF
j_gene: TRBJ2-1; d_gene: NA; v_gene: TRBV6-6; abundance: NA; CDR3nt: TGTGCCAGCAGTCCGGGACATACATCGAGAGGGAATGAGCAGTTCTTC; CDR3aa: CASSPGHTSRGNEQFF
j_gene: TRBJ2-3; d_gene: TRBD2; v_gene: TRBV13; abundance: NA; CDR3nt: TGTGCCAGCAGCCTCCATAGCGGGGGGAATACGCAGTATTTT; CDR3aa: CASSLHSGGNTQYF
j_gene: TRBJ2-4; d_gene: NA; v_gene: TRBV28; abundance: NA; CDR3nt: TGTGCCAGCAGTTCCCGCCCCCAGAACATTCAGTACTTC; CDR3aa: CASSSRPQNIQYF
j_gene: TRBJ1-5; d_gene: TRBD1; v_gene: TRBV7-9; abundance: few; CDR3nt: TGTGCCAGCAGCCCGGGACAGGGGGATCAGCCCCAGCATTTT; CDR3aa: CASSPGQGDQPQHF
j_gene: TRBJ1-2; d_gene: NA; v_gene: TRBV7-9; abundance: NA; CDR3nt: TGTGCCAGCAGCCCCCAAATCGGCTATGGCTACACCTTC; CDR3aa: CASSPQIGYGYTF
j_gene: TRBJ2-7; d_gene: TRBD2; v_gene: TRBV9; abundance: NA; CDR3nt: TGTGCCAGCAGCGTAGGTCCCGCCGGGGGGACCTCCTACGAGCAGTACTTC; CDR3aa: CASSVGPAGGTSYEQYF
j_gene: TRBJ1-1; d_gene: NA; v_gene: TRBV5-5; abundance: NA; CDR3nt: TGTGCCAGCAGCGCATGGAACACTGAAGCTTTCTTT; CDR3aa: CASSAWNTEAFF
j_gene: TRBJ2-1; d_gene: NA; v_gene: TRBV28; abundance: few; CDR3nt: TGTGCCAGCAGTTACTACAGGGCAGGGTCCTACAATGAGCAGTTCTTC; CDR3aa: CASSYYRAGSYNEQFF
j_gene: TRBJ2-3; d_gene: NA; v_gene: TRBV9; abundance: NA; CDR3nt: TGTGCCAGCAGCGTAGACCGGGACACAGATACGCAGTATTTT; CDR3aa: CASSVDRDTDTQYF
j_gene: TRBJ2-7; d_gene: TRBD2; v_gene: TRBV4-3; abundance: many; CDR3nt: TGCGCCAGCAGCCAAGGGGCGGGGGGCTCCTACGAGCAGTACTTC; CDR3aa: CASSQGAGGSYEQYF